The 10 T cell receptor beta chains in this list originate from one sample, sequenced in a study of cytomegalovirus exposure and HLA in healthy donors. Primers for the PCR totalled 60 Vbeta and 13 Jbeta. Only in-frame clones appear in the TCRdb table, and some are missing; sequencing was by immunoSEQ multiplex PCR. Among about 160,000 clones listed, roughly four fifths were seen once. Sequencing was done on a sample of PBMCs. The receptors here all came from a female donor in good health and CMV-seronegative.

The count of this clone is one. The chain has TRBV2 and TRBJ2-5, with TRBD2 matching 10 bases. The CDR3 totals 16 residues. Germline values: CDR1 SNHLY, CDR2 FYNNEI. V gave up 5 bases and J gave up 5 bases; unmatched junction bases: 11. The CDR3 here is CASSYTLAGAVETQYF. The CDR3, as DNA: TGTGCCAGCAGTTATACCCTAGCGGGAGCGGTCGAGACCCAGTACTTC.

CDR3 in DNA: TGTGCCAGCAATATGTATACCGGGAGAGGAGGCGCGGATACGCAGTATTTT. Protein: CASNMYTGRGGADTQYF. The V and J genes are TRBV27 and TRBJ2-3; D is perhaps TRBD2 (6 bases). The CDR3 length is 17 residues. The V gene's germline CDR1 is MNHEY and CDR2 SMNVEV (reference sequence). V shed 7 bases and J shed 6 bases, with 26 bases lying between them.

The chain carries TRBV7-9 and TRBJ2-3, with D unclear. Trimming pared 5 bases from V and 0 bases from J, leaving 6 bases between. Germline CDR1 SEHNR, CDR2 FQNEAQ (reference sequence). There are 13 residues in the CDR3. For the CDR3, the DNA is TGTGCCAGCAGCCCCTCTAGCACAGATACGCAGTATTTT. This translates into CASSPSSTDTQYF.

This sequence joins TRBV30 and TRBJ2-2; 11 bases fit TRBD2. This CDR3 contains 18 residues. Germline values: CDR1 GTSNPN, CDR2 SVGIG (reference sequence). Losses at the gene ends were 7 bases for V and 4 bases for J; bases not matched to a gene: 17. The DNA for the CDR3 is TGTGCCTCAACGTCCCATTCCGGGACTAGCGGACTCACCGGGGAGCTGTTTTTT. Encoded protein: CASTSHSGTSGLTGELFF.

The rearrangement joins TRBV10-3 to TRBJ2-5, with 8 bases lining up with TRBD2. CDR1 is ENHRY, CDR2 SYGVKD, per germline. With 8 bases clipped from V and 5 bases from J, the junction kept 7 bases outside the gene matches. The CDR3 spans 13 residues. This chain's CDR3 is CAIGAGGGETQYF. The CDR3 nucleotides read TGTGCCATCGGGGCGGGAGGCGGGGAGACCCAGTACTTC.

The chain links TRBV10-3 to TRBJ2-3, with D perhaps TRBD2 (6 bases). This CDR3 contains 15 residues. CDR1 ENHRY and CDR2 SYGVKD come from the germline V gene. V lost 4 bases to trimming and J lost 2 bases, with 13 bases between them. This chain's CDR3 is CAISGVAVVTDTQYF. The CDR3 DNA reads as TGTGCCATCAGTGGGGTAGCGGTGGTCACAGATACGCAGTATTTT.

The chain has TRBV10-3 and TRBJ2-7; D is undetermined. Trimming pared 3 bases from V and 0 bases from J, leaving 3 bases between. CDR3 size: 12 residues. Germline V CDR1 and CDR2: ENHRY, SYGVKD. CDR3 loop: CAISDYSYEQYF. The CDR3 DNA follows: TGTGCCATCAGTGACTACTCCTACGAGCAGTACTTC.

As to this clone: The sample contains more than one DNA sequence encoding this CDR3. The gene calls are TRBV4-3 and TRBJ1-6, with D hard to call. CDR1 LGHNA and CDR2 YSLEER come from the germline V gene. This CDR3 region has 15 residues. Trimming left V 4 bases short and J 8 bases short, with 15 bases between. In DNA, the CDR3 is TGCGCCAGCAGCCCACAGAGCCCACCCTATTCACCCCTCCACTTT. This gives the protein CASSPQSPPYSPLHF.

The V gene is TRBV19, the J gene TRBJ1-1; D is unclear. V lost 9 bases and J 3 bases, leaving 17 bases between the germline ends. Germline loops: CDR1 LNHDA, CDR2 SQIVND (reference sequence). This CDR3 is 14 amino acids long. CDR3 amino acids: CASHVRGRDTEAFF. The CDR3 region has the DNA TGTGCCAGCCATGTGAGAGGGAGGGACACTGAAGCTTTCTTT.

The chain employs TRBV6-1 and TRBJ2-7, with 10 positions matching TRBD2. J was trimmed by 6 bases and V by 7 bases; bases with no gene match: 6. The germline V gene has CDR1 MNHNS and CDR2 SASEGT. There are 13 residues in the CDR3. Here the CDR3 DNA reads TGTGCCAGCAATCAAGCGGGAGGGTTCGAGCAGTACTTC. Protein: CASNQAGGFEQYF.